This T cell receptor beta chain stems from a study of vaccination and CD4 T cells after COVID-19. A note on this clonotype: What it binds is not known.

Once obtained from cultured CD4+ T cells, the DNA was sequenced using the Oncomine TCR Beta short-read assay. A single record per CDR3 protein comes from TCRdb applying MiXCR to the PCR reads. The sample consists of about 20,000 distinct CDR3 sequences, about two fifths of them appearing once. Indicated treatment: roughly 10-day PBMC culture with coronavirus spike peptide pools or control peptides (ViraFEST assay). V lost 11 bases, J lost 1 base, and 9 bases stayed unmatched. CDR1 and CDR2 from the germline V gene are MNHNS and SASEGT. The CDR3 contains 14 residues. Sequencing used CD4+ T cells from blood, cultured in vitro, obtained before SARS-CoV-2 vaccination. V usage is TRBV6-1 and J usage is TRBJ2-3, with TRBD1 matching 7 bases. This clonotype originated in a human donor who received a COVID-19 vaccine. The CDR3 is CAGNVGQGTDTQYF. The CDR3 DNA follows: TGTGCCGGAAATGTAGGACAGGGCACAGATACGCAGTATTTT.